The source of this TCR beta chain is a study of T cells in Graves' hyperthyroidism and ophthalmopathy. CDR1 and CDR2 from the germline V gene are DFQATT and SNEGSKA (reference sequence). The junction had 3 bases not matched to a gene; V was cut back by 3 bases and J by 7 bases. The CDR3 runs to 12 residues. The source material, RNA transcripts, was used to amplify TCR beta CDR3 regions. RT-PCR in the first round (using the HTBI primer set) targeted the TCR CDR3. Each CDR3 protein is one row after TCRdb ran MiXCR on the multiplex PCR reads. The table lists a few hundred thousand distinct CDR3 sequences, about 25% of them singletons. This clonotype was counted only a few times.

Material: blood. The TCR sequence derives from a man aged 50 or older with Graves' hyperthyroidism. This sequence joins TRBV20-1 and TRBJ2-1; 7 nucleotides agree with TRBD2. The CDR3 DNA reads as TGCAGTGCTAGCCCGCGGGGGAATGAGCAGTTCTTC. Protein product: CSASPRGNEQFF.